Listed below are T cell receptor beta chains from one sample, sequenced in a study of beta chain features in type 1 diabetes. Clones were read by immunoSEQ multiplex PCR, and TCRdb kept only the in-frame ones, dropping some. The repertoire holds 600,000 to 700,000 clones, with 9.5% to 15% as singletons. Sequencing used naive CD4+ T cells from blood. These receptors all come from a man aged 25-40 years with type 1 diabetes. The CDR3 runs from the conserved cysteine through the conserved F or W. Each record gives: CDR3 DNA, CDR3 protein, D gene, V gene, J gene, clone size. D genes are given only for firm matches. The size of a clone is reported for some rows only, either as once, few or many, or as a class for expanded clones.

TGCGCCAGCAGCCTCACGGAGACTAACTATGGCTACACCTTC	CASSLTETNYGYTF	NA	TRBV5-1	TRBJ1-2	NA
TGTGCCAGCCCTCCGGACGGTCCTAGCACAGATACGCAGTATTTT	CASPPDGPSTDTQYF	NA	TRBV28	TRBJ2-3	few
TGTGCCAGCAGCCCCAACTACCCTGATACGCAGTATTTT	CASSPNYPDTQYF	NA	TRBV7-8	TRBJ2-3	NA
TGTGCCAGCAGCTCCGGCCGGAACACTGAAGCTTTCTTT	CASSSGRNTEAFF	NA	TRBV7-3	TRBJ1-1	NA
TGTGCCAGCTCACAGAGGGATAACACTGAAGCTTTCTTT	CASSQRDNTEAFF	NA	TRBV18	TRBJ1-1	few
TGTGCCAGCTCACCGCGGTTGACTAGCTCTGGAAACACCATATATTTT	CASSPRLTSSGNTIYF	NA	TRBV18	TRBJ1-3	few
TGCGCCAGCAGCTTGCAATCTCGGGGGAATGGGGCCAACGTCCTGACTTTC	CASSLQSRGNGANVLTF	NA	TRBV5-1	TRBJ2-6	NA
TGTGCCAGCAGTGGGCAGGGCTACGAGCAGTACTTC	CASSGQGYEQYF	NA	TRBV2	TRBJ2-7	NA
TGTGCCAGCAGCAGGAGACAGGGATACACCGGGGAGCTGTTTTTT	CASSRRQGYTGELFF	TRBD1	TRBV14	TRBJ2-2	NA
TGCGCCAGCAGCCAATCCGGGACCTCTCTTCTTTCCACCGGGGAGCTGTTTTTT	CASSQSGTSLLSTGELFF	NA	TRBV4-3	TRBJ2-2	NA
TGTGCCAGCAGCGTAAATGAGGGGGCGATCTACGAGCAGTACTTC	CASSVNEGAIYEQYF	TRBD1	TRBV9	TRBJ2-7	NA
TGTGCCAGCAGCTTATCAGGAGATAATTCACCCCTCCACTTT	CASSLSGDNSPLHF	NA	TRBV7-9	TRBJ1-6	few
TGTGCCAGCAGTTCGGACGGTACCTACGAGCAGTACTTC	CASSSDGTYEQYF	NA	TRBV27	TRBJ2-7	NA
TGCGCCAGCAGGATGGCAGGGTGGGCTGGCTACACCTTC	CASRMAGWAGYTF	NA	TRBV4-3	TRBJ1-2	few
TGTGCCAGCTCACCTTCGCTAGCAGGGTCCTACAATGAGCAGTTCTTC	CASSPSLAGSYNEQFF	NA	TRBV18	TRBJ2-1	many
TGTGCCAGCAGTGATTTGCATTTTGGGGCAGATACGCAGTATTTT	CASSDLHFGADTQYF	NA	TRBV2	TRBJ2-3	NA
TGTGCCAGCAGAACCGGGACCGCGAATTCACCCCTCCACTTT	CASRTGTANSPLHF	NA	TRBV5-4	TRBJ1-6	few
TGTGCCAGCAGTTACCAGGGTCTTGGTCAGCCCCAGCATTTT	CASSYQGLGQPQHF	NA	TRBV28	TRBJ1-5	few
TGTGCCAGCAGCGAAACCGGACAGAGTTACTACGAGCAGTACTTC	CASSETGQSYYEQYF	NA	TRBV2	TRBJ2-7	few
TGTGCCAGCAGTGACAGGGGAGTCTATGGCTACACCTTC	CASSDRGVYGYTF	NA	TRBV25-1	TRBJ1-2	NA
TGTGCCAGCAGCTTGGGACAGGGCAGCTCCTACGAGCAGTACTTC	CASSLGQGSSYEQYF	TRBD1	TRBV7-2	TRBJ2-7	NA
TGCAGCGTGGAGACAGGGCTGGAGACCCAGTACTTC	CSVETGLETQYF	TRBD1	TRBV29-1	TRBJ2-5	NA